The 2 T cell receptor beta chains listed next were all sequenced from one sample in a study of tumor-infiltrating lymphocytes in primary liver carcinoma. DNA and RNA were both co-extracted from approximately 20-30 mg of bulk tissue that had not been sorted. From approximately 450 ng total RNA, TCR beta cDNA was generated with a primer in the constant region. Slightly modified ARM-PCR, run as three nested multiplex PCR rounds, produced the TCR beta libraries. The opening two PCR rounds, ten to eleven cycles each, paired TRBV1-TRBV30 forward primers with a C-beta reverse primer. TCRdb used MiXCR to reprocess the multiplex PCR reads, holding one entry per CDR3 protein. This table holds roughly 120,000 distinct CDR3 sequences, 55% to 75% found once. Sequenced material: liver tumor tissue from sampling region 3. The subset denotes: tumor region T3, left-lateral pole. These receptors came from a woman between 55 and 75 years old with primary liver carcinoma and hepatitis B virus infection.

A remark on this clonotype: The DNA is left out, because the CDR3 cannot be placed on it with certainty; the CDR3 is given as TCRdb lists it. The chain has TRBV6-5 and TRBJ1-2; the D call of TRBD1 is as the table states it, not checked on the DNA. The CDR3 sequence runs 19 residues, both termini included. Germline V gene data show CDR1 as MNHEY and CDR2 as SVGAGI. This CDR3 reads CASRPWGQGARWMNYGYIF.

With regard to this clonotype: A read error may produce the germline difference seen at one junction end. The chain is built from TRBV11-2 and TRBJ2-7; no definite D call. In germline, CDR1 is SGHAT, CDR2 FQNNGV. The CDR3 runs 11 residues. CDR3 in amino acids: CASNSKTQPYF. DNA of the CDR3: TGCGCCAGCAACTCGAAGACCCAACCGTACTTC.